These 5 T cell receptor beta chains were sequenced from one sample in a study of shared T cell receptors in the human thymus. The protocol was immunoSEQ multiplex PCR, while the TCRdb copy is restricted to in-frame clones and leaves out a portion. The profile shows about 660,000 clones, roughly 86% of them singletons. This same sample was also taken into another study, of human thymus T cells.

Sequencing was carried out using thymocytes. The receptor set was obtained from a boy younger than two with a congenital heart defect.

The chain uses TRBV5-4 and TRBJ1-1; D is unclear. The germline CDR1 and CDR2 sequences are SGHNT and YYREEE (reference sequence). Trimming removed 3 bases at V and 2 bases at J, with 23 bases between. The CDR3 totals 18 residues. This CDR3 is CASSYRSKGLLTNTEAFF. In DNA form, the CDR3 reads TGTGCCAGCAGCTATCGCTCCAAAGGACTCCTCACCAACACTGAAGCTTTCTTT. Drawing the rest from reference TRBV5-4 and TRBJ1-1, the complete variable domain is ETGVTQSPTHLIKTRGQQVTLRCSSQSGHNTVSWYQQALGQGPQFIFQYYREEENGRGNFPPRFSGLQFPNYSSELNVNALELDDSALYLCASSYRSKGLLTNTEAFFGQGTRLTVV.

The gene calls are TRBV4-3 and TRBJ2-1; 12 nucleotides align to TRBD2. The CDR3 totals 20 residues. After removal of 0 bases from V and 10 bases from J, the junction contained 19 bases not matched to a gene. Germline V gene data show CDR1 as LGHNA and CDR2 as YSLEER. In DNA, the CDR3 is TGCGCCAGCAGCCAAGAATGGGCTAGCGGGGGGGCGACAATGAACTTGGAGCAGTTCTTC. Protein: CASSQEWASGGATMNLEQFF.

The V and J genes are TRBV28 and TRBJ2-5; possibly TRBD2 for D (5 bases). The CDR3 sequence is 16 residues long. V was shortened by 7 bases and J by 0 bases, with 18 bases between the two germline ends. CDR1 is MDHEN and CDR2 is SYDVKM in the germline V gene. The CDR3 reads CASKGWKVGDQETQYF. The DNA for the CDR3 is TGTGCCAGCAAGGGCTGGAAAGTCGGGGACCAAGAGACCCAGTACTTC.

The rearrangement joins TRBV10-3 to TRBJ2-2; D ambiguous. Per germline, CDR1 ENHRY and CDR2 SYGVKD. V shed 3 bases and J shed 3 bases, with 11 bases lying between them. The CDR3 loop spans 15 amino acids. This CDR3 reads CAISDSGTYTGELFF. The CDR3 nucleotides are TGTGCCATCAGTGATTCAGGAACCTACACCGGGGAGCTGTTTTTT.

On this clone itself: One junction end does not reproduce the germline sequence, and a read error may be involved. The rearrangement links TRBV7-4 to TRBJ2-5; TRBD2 agrees at 12 bases. The CDR3 contains 15 residues. CDR1 and CDR2 (germline): SGHVT, SQSDAQ. CDR3 in amino acids: CAGSSTGLAGETQYF. CDR3 DNA: TGTGCCGGCAGCTCGACGGGACTAGCGGGAGAGACCCAGTACTTC. The full variable domain, in which reference TRBV7-4 and TRBJ2-5 provide the parts outside the CDR3, is GAGVSQSPRYKVAKRGRDVALRCDSISGHVTLYWYRQTLGQGSEVLTYSQSDAQRDKSGRPSGRFSAERPERSVSTLKIQRTEQGDSAVYLCAGSSTGLAGETQYFGPGTRLLVL.